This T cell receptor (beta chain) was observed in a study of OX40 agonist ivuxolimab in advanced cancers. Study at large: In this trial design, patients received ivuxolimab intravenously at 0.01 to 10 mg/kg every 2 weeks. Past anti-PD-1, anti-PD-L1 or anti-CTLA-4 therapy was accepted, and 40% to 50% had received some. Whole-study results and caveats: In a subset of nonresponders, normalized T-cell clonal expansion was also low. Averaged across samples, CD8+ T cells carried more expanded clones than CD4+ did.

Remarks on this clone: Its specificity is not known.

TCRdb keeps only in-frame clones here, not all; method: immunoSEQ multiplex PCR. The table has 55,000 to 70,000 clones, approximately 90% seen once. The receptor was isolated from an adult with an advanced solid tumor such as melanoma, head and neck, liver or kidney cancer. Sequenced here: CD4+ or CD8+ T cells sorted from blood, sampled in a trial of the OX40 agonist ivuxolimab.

The CDR3 DNA follows: TGTGCCAGCAGCACCGTCCCGGGCGGACAACAAGAGACCCAGTACTTC. Protein: CASSTVPGGQQETQYF. The rearrangement joins TRBV9 to TRBJ2-5; D might be TRBD1 (5 bases). Trimming took off 4 bases at V and 2 bases at J, with 18 bases between the two ends. From germline, CDR1 is SGDLS and CDR2 YYNGEE. The CDR3 covers 16 residues.